What follows is one T cell receptor beta chain and its context. Sequenced material consisted of expressed TCRB transcripts (all of the isolated RNA was reverse transcribed). Generated by immunoSEQ multiplex PCR, the TCRdb table keeps only in-frame clones and is missing some. Of a few hundred thousand clones listed, 27% are singletons. This specimen belongs to a study of beta chain features in type 1 diabetes. CDR3 length: 13 residues. Germline V gene sequence: CDR1 SGHNT, CDR2 YYREEE (reference sequence). The germline V and J ends were trimmed by 4 bases and 8 bases, with 15 bases remaining between them.

V gene TRBV5-4 combines with J gene TRBJ1-2; TRBD1 might be the D (5 bases). This sequence originates from a young man in good health. Sequenced material: central memory CD4+ T cells from blood. The CDR3 coding sequence is TGTGCCAGCAGCCCTCGGGGGAATATGGGCTACACCTTC. It codes for CASSPRGNMGYTF.